These 13 T cell receptor beta chains originate from one sample sequenced in a study of OX40 agonist ivuxolimab in advanced cancers. Produced via immunoSEQ multiplex PCR; TCRdb's table is partial and in-frame only. Among around 70,000 clones listed, around nine tenths were seen once. Sample: CD4+ or CD8+ T cells sorted from blood, taken in a trial of the OX40 agonist ivuxolimab. The receptor set was obtained from an adult with an advanced solid tumor such as melanoma, head and neck, liver or kidney cancer.

This chain links TRBV4-3 with TRBJ2-7; maybe TRBD2 (5 bases). Germline V lookup: CDR1 LGHNA, CDR2 YSLEER. The CDR3 is made up of 14 amino acids. Deletions cut 4 bases from V and 2 bases from J, with 12 bases between. The CDR3 region is CASSLFRRTYEQYF. Written as DNA, the CDR3 is TGCGCCAGCAGCCTATTTCGGAGGACCTACGAGCAGTACTTC.

The rearrangement joins TRBV30 to TRBJ2-5; 9 bases align to TRBD1. CDR1 is GTSNPN, CDR2 SVGIG, per germline (reference sequence). This CDR3 spans 14 amino acids. J was trimmed by 4 bases and V by 1 base; bases with no gene match: 4. In DNA form, the CDR3 reads TGTGCCTGGAGTGGGGACAGGGAGGGAGAGACCCAGTACTTC. It translates to CAWSGDREGETQYF. Full variable domain (missing parts from reference TRBV30 and TRBJ2-5): SQTIHQWPATLVQPVGSPLSLECTVEGTSNPNLYWYRQAAGRGLQLLFYSVGIGQISSEVPQNLSASRPQDRQFILSSKKLLLSDSGFYLCAWSGDREGETQYFGPGTRLLVL.

This chain links TRBV5-4 with TRBJ2-7, with TRBD2 matching over 8 bases. The CDR3 extends over 16 amino acids. Germline V lookup: CDR1 SGHNT, CDR2 YYREEE (reference sequence). V shed 2 bases and J 6 bases; nucleotides not matched to a gene: 13. The DNA for the CDR3 is TGTGCCAGCAGCTTTAACATAGCGGGAATTAGTAGCGAGCAGTACTTC. It yields the protein CASSFNIAGISSEQYF.

The chain recombines TRBV7-9 with TRBJ2-7; 8 nucleotides agree with TRBD1. The CDR3 has 15 amino acids. In germline, CDR1 is SEHNR, CDR2 FQNEAQ (reference sequence). With 2 bases clipped from V and 3 bases from J, the junction kept 6 bases outside the gene matches. The CDR3 sequence is CASSLSGQAIYEQYF. The CDR3, as DNA: TGTGCCAGCAGCTTATCGGGACAGGCGATCTACGAGCAGTACTTC.

The chain has TRBV10-3 and TRBJ2-3; 8 nucleotides align to TRBD2. V shed 2 bases and J 4 bases; nucleotides not matched to a gene: 5. This CDR3 is 15 amino acids long. From germline, CDR1 is ENHRY and CDR2 SYGVKD. The DNA of the CDR3 is TGTGCCATCAGTGAGGTGGCGGGAGGCGCAGATACGCAGTATTTT. Encoded protein: CAISEVAGGADTQYF.

The gene calls are TRBV19 and TRBJ1-1; D ambiguous. The germline V and J ends were trimmed by 5 bases and 1 base, with 5 bases remaining between them. The CDR3 is 12 amino acids. Germline V CDR1 and CDR2: LNHDA, SQIVND (reference sequence). The CDR3 loop is CASSFKNTEAFF. In nucleotides, the CDR3 is TGTGCCAGTAGTTTTAAGAACACTGAAGCTTTCTTT.

J is TRBJ1-1 and V is TRBV11-1; D is uncertain. V dropped 0 bases and J dropped 2 bases, with 4 bases sitting between them. Germline-derived CDR1 and CDR2 are SGHAT and FQDESV (reference sequence). The CDR3 extends over 13 amino acids. The CDR3 sequence is CASSLAVNTEAFF. As DNA, the CDR3 is TGTGCCAGCAGCTTAGCTGTAAACACTGAAGCTTTCTTT.

V usage is TRBV14 and J usage is TRBJ2-3; weak D call: TRBD1 (5 bases). The CDR3 spans 16 residues. Germline CDR1 SGHDN, CDR2 FVKESK. Trimming removed 6 bases from V and 5 bases from J, with 21 bases in between. This CDR3 reads CASSPQPGQSVDTQYF. CDR3 in DNA: TGTGCCAGCAGTCCTCAGCCAGGGCAGTCCGTAGATACGCAGTATTTT.

This chain links TRBV6-5 with TRBJ2-7, with no clear D. Germline V lookup: CDR1 MNHEY, CDR2 SVGAGI. The CDR3 consists of 16 residues. V was clipped by 0 bases and J by 6 bases, with 18 bases between them. The CDR3 is CASSYSMGPPSSEQYF. The CDR3 DNA reads as TGTGCCAGCAGTTACTCGATGGGTCCTCCATCAAGCGAGCAGTACTTC.

The V and J genes are TRBV9 and TRBJ1-4; 7 positions match TRBD1. V lost 4 bases, J lost 6 bases, and 6 bases stayed unmatched. The CDR3 is 14 residues long. Germline V gene data show CDR1 as SGDLS and CDR2 as YYNGEE. Here the CDR3 reads CASSPGGRDEKLFF. CDR3 sequence (DNA): TGTGCCAGCAGCCCAGGGGGGCGCGATGAAAAACTGTTTTTT.

This rearrangement joins TRBV30 to TRBJ1-5; the D is unclear. CDR1 and CDR2 from the germline V gene are GTSNPN and SVGIG (reference sequence). Trimming took off 5 bases at V and 4 bases at J, with 15 bases between the two ends. The CDR3 consists of 14 residues. CDR3 in amino acids: CAWAGNVGNQPQHF. CDR3 nucleotides: TGTGCCTGGGCGGGGAATGTGGGAAATCAGCCCCAGCATTTT.

This clone was recorded only once. CDR3 sequence (DNA): TGTGCCAGCAGTGAGACGAACTCCTACAATGAGCAGTTCTTC. This sequence encodes CASSETNSYNEQFF. The chain carries TRBV2 and TRBJ2-1; D gene unclear. The length of the CDR3 is 14 residues. The germline gives CDR1 SNHLY, CDR2 FYNNEI. Trimming shortened V by 3 bases and J by 0 bases, and 6 bases separated the two germline ends.

The chain combines TRBV29-1 with TRBJ1-3, with D tentatively TRBD1 (5 bases). Germline V gives CDR1 SQVTM, CDR2 ANQGSEA. This CDR3 comprises 14 residues. The V end was cut by 7 bases, the J end by 0 bases, with 13 bases between. The CDR3 bases are TGCAGCGCCAGGGCCCCAAGCTCTGGAAACACCATATATTTT. It specifies CSARAPSSGNTIYF.